This is a list of T cell receptor beta chains from one sample in a study of cytomegalovirus exposure and HLA in healthy donors. Using immunoSEQ multiplex PCR, the repertoire was profiled, and TCRdb retains in-frame clones only, with some absent. The table records some 190,000 clones, 82% of them present only once. Sequencing was done on a sample of PBMCs. Receptors were obtained from a man aged 40-49 years in good health and CMV-seronegative. CDR3s leave out the opening cysteine and the closing phenylalanine or tryptophan. Each record gives: J gene, V gene, CDR3 protein.

J gene: TRBJ2-3; V gene: TRBV5-1; CDR3 protein: ASRSGGEADTQY
J gene: TRBJ2-1; V gene: TRBV29-1; CDR3 protein: SVVGGVQF
J gene: TRBJ1-1; V gene: TRBV7-2; CDR3 protein: ASSFPRGTEAF
J gene: TRBJ2-7; V gene: TRBV18; CDR3 protein: ASSQGELRGQY
J gene: TRBJ1-6; V gene: TRBV4-1; CDR3 protein: ASSQDPQGGSYNSPLH
J gene: TRBJ1-2; V gene: TRBV7-9; CDR3 protein: ASREITGGYT
J gene: TRBJ2-2; V gene: TRBV7-2; CDR3 protein: ASSLVTAANTGELF
J gene: TRBJ1-1; V gene: TRBV11-2; CDR3 protein: ASSLRGRGDTEAF
J gene: TRBJ2-6; V gene: TRBV28; CDR3 protein: ASSRDRGGSGANVLT
J gene: TRBJ2-1; V gene: TRBV14; CDR3 protein: ASSQNRGYNEQF
J gene: TRBJ1-4; V gene: TRBV29-1; CDR3 protein: SVGGELNEKLF
J gene: TRBJ2-7; V gene: TRBV7-5; CDR3 protein: ARSTTSRGKSSYEQY
J gene: TRBJ1-2; V gene: TRBV6-6; CDR3 protein: ASIPLTGSNYGYT
J gene: TRBJ1-1; V gene: TRBV29-1; CDR3 protein: SVGQAMNTEAF
J gene: TRBJ2-1; V gene: TRBV6-6; CDR3 protein: ASKGEYSYNEQF
J gene: TRBJ2-1; V gene: TRBV14; CDR3 protein: ASSPFSGGGLREQF
J gene: TRBJ1-2; V gene: TRBV19; CDR3 protein: ASSSDRGRYGYT
J gene: TRBJ2-6; V gene: TRBV11-3; CDR3 protein: ASSTLAGALSGANVLT
J gene: TRBJ2-5; V gene: TRBV5-1; CDR3 protein: ASSTPDTSQETQY
J gene: TRBJ2-5; V gene: TRBV5-1; CDR3 protein: ASSLETSGAETQY
J gene: TRBJ2-7; V gene: TRBV19; CDR3 protein: ASSPSGLYEQY
J gene: TRBJ2-1; V gene: TRBV10-3; CDR3 protein: AIMRELRNEQF
J gene: TRBJ1-2; V gene: TRBV6-1; CDR3 protein: ASRLGQGGGYGYT
J gene: TRBJ2-5; V gene: TRBV4-1; CDR3 protein: ASSQVGVAGETQY
J gene: TRBJ1-2; V gene: TRBV28; CDR3 protein: ASSLSGQGRYT
J gene: TRBJ1-1; V gene: TRBV18; CDR3 protein: ASSEGTNTEAF
J gene: TRBJ1-4; V gene: TRBV28; CDR3 protein: ASSPGGGGNEKLF
J gene: TRBJ2-7; V gene: TRBV5-4; CDR3 protein: ASSYGTGSYEQY
J gene: TRBJ2-7; V gene: TRBV7-9; CDR3 protein: ASVTREGSEQY
J gene: TRBJ2-5; V gene: TRBV28; CDR3 protein: AGSTSGRETQY
J gene: TRBJ2-1; V gene: TRBV30; CDR3 protein: AWSHRGGFAYNEQF
J gene: TRBJ1-5; V gene: TRBV10-3; CDR3 protein: ASRLDINQPQH
J gene: TRBJ1-3; V gene: TRBV29-1; CDR3 protein: SVEDPAVPTIY
J gene: TRBJ2-1; V gene: TRBV11-3; CDR3 protein: ASAGGIVYNEQF
J gene: TRBJ2-1; V gene: TRBV5-1; CDR3 protein: ASSLTGTSVNEQF
J gene: TRBJ2-1; V gene: TRBV5-1; CDR3 protein: ASSLASVGNEQF
J gene: TRBJ1-1; V gene: TRBV5-4; CDR3 protein: ASSFSQRMNTEAF
J gene: TRBJ1-1; V gene: TRBV19; CDR3 protein: ASRFSRDTEAF
J gene: TRBJ1-5; V gene: TRBV9; CDR3 protein: ASSGQPNQPQH
J gene: TRBJ2-7; V gene: TRBV11-3; CDR3 protein: ASSPSPRGLAPIPSYEQY
J gene: TRBJ1-1; V gene: TRBV7-8; CDR3 protein: ASSLRARVETEAF
J gene: TRBJ2-5; V gene: TRBV2; CDR3 protein: ASRLTSGGRETQY
J gene: TRBJ1-5; V gene: TRBV18; CDR3 protein: ASSPTRGDQPQH
J gene: TRBJ2-2; V gene: TRBV7-8; CDR3 protein: ASSLPKQGTHTGELF
J gene: TRBJ2-3; V gene: TRBV5-1; CDR3 protein: ASSLDLPSTDTQY